This TCR beta chain comes out of a study of CD8 T cells in ankylosing spondylitis (dated by TCRdb to 2016 to 2017). Regarding the complete study: The study profiled T cell receptor beta repertoires in healthy donors and ankylosing spondylitis patients to find disease-linked TCR variants. The full study cohort was made up of 20 to 25 ankylosing spondylitis patients and 108 healthy donors. Peripheral blood samples were taken, and synovial fluid was additionally collected from ankylosing spondylitis patients.

The CDR3 spans 16 residues, from the cysteine through the phenylalanine. Here the CDR3 DNA is all that survives: 48 bases in frame from base 1. The germline V gene yields MDHEN for CDR1 and SYDVKM for CDR2. Trimming takes 2 bases from V and 2 bases from J, and the germline ends sit 13 bases apart. This sample was sequenced with an Illumina HiSeq 2500. Quantitative 5'-RACE with molecular barcodes was used to prepare TCR beta libraries. The paper's processing steps were these. A new computational method, built on a probabilistic model of VDJ rearrangement, was used to identify disease-linked TCR variants. TCRdb reworked the public reads: Q25 trimming with fastp, MiXCR clone assembly, productive beta chains retained. Identical CDR3 protein sequences are pooled into one entry, listed with their most common genes and DNA. TCRdb, rather than the study authors, made the V and J calls. Within this sample are approximately 290,000 distinct CDR3 sequences, with less than 25% of them counted one time only. Roughly 3.6% of the sample is in the top ten clones.

Concerning this clonotype: Its binding antigen is unknown. No base quality values were provided; no much bigger clone lies one nucleotide off.

The full study reports these points: In peripheral blood, the disease-linked clones were found at relatively low frequencies and had a CD8+ phenotype. Some motif variants had previously been reported in the synovial fluid and blood of reactive arthritis patients, which suggests shared mechanisms of disease initiation. The disease-linked clones were reported to be significantly enriched in matched synovial fluid samples from ankylosing spondylitis patients. A TCR beta motif of fewer than 10 highly homologous amino acid variants appeared characteristic of blood from ankylosing spondylitis patients.

The sequenced sample consisted of blood, either unsorted or a sorted T cell fraction (not recorded which). This chain is built from TRBV28 and TRBJ1-5, with TRBD1 perhaps the D gene, on 6 matching bases. This sequence was found in a female donor with ankylosing spondylitis or in good health (not recorded which). CDR3 sequence: CASSLGIGGRNQPQHF. At the DNA level, the sequence is TGTGCCAGCAGTTTAGGGATAGGGGGACGCAATCAGCCCCAGCATTTT. Where the CDR3 stops, the reference TRBV28 and TRBJ1-5 genes take over; the full variable domain is DVKVTQSSRYLVKRTGEKVFLECVQDMDHENMFWYRQDPGLGLRLIYFSYDVKMKEKGDIPEGYSVSREKKERFSLILESASTNQTSMYLCASSLGIGGRNQPQHFGDGTRLSIL.